The 31 T cell receptor beta chains presented below share a single source sample, sequenced in a study of CD8 T cells in Susac syndrome. Random hexamers were used to reverse transcribe about 0.5 to 1 ug of RNA. TCRdb independently ran MiXCR on the immunoSEQ multiplex PCR reads; one entry per CDR3 protein. This sample yields around 110,000 distinct CDR3 sequences, of which around 94% are seen a single time; 0.41% belongs to the top ten. Sequencing was done on a sample of CD8+ T cells from PBMCs. Receptor source: a human donor with Susac syndrome.

This clonotype was detected only once. The rearrangement links TRBV20-1 to TRBJ1-1; no clear D gene. The length of the CDR3 is 13 residues. The ends were cut back, 6 bases at V and 1 base at J, with 12 bases in the middle. The germline gives CDR1 DFQATT, CDR2 SNEGSKA (reference sequence). The CDR3, as DNA: TGCAGTGCCGGGCGGGTGACGAACACTGAAGCTTTCTTT. It specifies CSAGRVTNTEAFF.

This sequence joins TRBV9 and TRBJ2-7; TRBD1 is a possible D gene (8 bases). V gave up 3 bases and J gave up 2 bases, with 18 bases separating them. The CDR3 covers 16 residues. In germline, CDR1 is SGDLS, CDR2 YYNGEE. The CDR3 nucleotides are TGTGCCAGCAGCGGGGGGGGCAGGGGGCAGCCCTACGAGCAGTACTTC. Amino acids: CASSGGGRGQPYEQYF.

The chain links TRBV4-3 to TRBJ2-7, with 10 bases that match TRBD2. CDR1 and CDR2 from the germline V gene are LGHNA and YSLEER. This CDR3 has 16 amino acids. Trimming removed 5 bases from V and 0 bases from J; junction bases left unmatched: 7. The CDR3 here is CASSETSGASSYEQYF. CDR3 nucleotide sequence: TGCGCCAGCAGCGAAACTAGCGGGGCGAGCTCCTACGAGCAGTACTTC.

The rearrangement joins TRBV15 to TRBJ1-1; no clear D gene. Per germline, CDR1 LNHNV and CDR2 YYDKDF (reference sequence). Trimming removed 3 bases at V and 1 base at J, with 12 bases between. The CDR3 has 15 residues. The DNA of the CDR3 is TGTGCCACCAGCAGTCCTCGAGGCGCGAACACTGAAGCTTTCTTT. The encoded protein is CATSSPRGANTEAFF.

The chain recombines TRBV4-3 with TRBJ2-2, with D uncertain. The CDR3 consists of 15 residues. Deletions cut 1 base from V and 3 bases from J, with 9 bases between. Germline V CDR1 and CDR2: LGHNA, YSLEER. The CDR3 region is CASSQVARHTGELFF. CDR3 in DNA: TGCGCCAGCAGCCAAGTAGCCAGGCACACCGGGGAGCTGTTTTTT.

This rearrangement joins TRBV29-1 to TRBJ1-1; D remains ambiguous. V was pared by 6 bases and J by 5 bases, with 19 bases between. This CDR3 has 14 amino acids. Germline V CDR1 and CDR2: SQVTM, ANQGSEA. CDR3 in DNA: TGCAGCGTCGTACCGTCCCCGCCGGGGACTGAAGCTTTCTTT. It codes for CSVVPSPPGTEAFF. Based on the CDR3 plus reference TRBV29-1 and TRBJ1-1, the full variable domain is SAVISQKPSRDICQRGTSLTIQCQVDSQVTMMFWYRQQPGQSLTLIATANQGSEATYESGFVIDKFPISRPNLTFSTLTVSNMSPEDSSIYLCSVVPSPPGTEAFFGQGTRLTVV.

The gene calls are TRBV9 and TRBJ1-1, with 11 nucleotides matching TRBD1. This CDR3 has 12 amino acids. V lost 3 bases to trimming and J lost 11 bases; unmatched junction nucleotides: 3. CDR1 SGDLS and CDR2 YYNGEE come from the germline V gene. The CDR3 spells CASSGTGGIAFF. DNA of the CDR3: TGTGCCAGCAGCGGGACAGGGGGCATCGCTTTCTTT.

This chain links TRBV12-3 or TRBV12-4 with TRBJ2-4, with a weak D call TRBD1 (5 bases). There are 14 residues in the CDR3. The V end lost 8 bases, the J end lost 9 bases, and 20 bases lay between the germline ends. This chain's CDR3 is CASLPAQDKGIQYF. Written as DNA, the CDR3 is TGTGCCAGCCTCCCCGCCCAGGACAAGGGCATTCAGTACTTC.

The chain employs TRBV21-1 and TRBJ2-1; the table's D call of TRBD2 was not tested on the DNA. TRBV21-1 is an annotated pseudogene. This CDR3 comprises 15 residues. The CDR3 here is CASSRLAGGDNEQFF. CDR3 coding DNA: TGTGCCAGCAGCAGGCTAGCGGGGGGGGACAATGAGCAGTTCTTC.

The chain couples TRBV6-6 to TRBJ1-5; D remains ambiguous. The V end lost 2 bases, the J end lost 0 bases, and 11 bases lay between the germline ends. This CDR3 contains 16 residues. Looked up from germline, CDR1 is MNHNY and CDR2 is SVGAGI (reference sequence). CDR3 nucleotides: TGTGCCAGCAGTTACAGTGGGGAGTATAGCAATCAGCCCCAGCATTTT. Its protein is CASSYSGEYSNQPQHF.

This clonotype was detected only a few times. The chain has TRBV7-9 and TRBJ2-5, with 10 bases that match TRBD1. The CDR3 has 15 amino acids. Germline CDR1 reads SEHNR; CDR2 reads FQNEAQ (reference sequence). V trimming: 4 bases; J trimming: 2 bases; junction bases outside the gene matches: 4. DNA of the CDR3: TGTGCCAGCAGCTCCGGGACAGGGGCTCAAGAGACCCAGTACTTC. Amino acid sequence: CASSSGTGAQETQYF.

The chain has TRBV19 and TRBJ2-1; 7 bases agree with TRBD1. CDR1 and CDR2 (germline): LNHDA, SQIVND (reference sequence). Trimming removed 2 bases from V and 8 bases from J; junction bases left unmatched: 3. The CDR3 covers 13 residues. CDR3 DNA: TGTGCCAGTAGTATAAACAGGGGCCATGAGCAGTTCTTC. Its protein is CASSINRGHEQFF.

In DNA form, the CDR3 reads TGTGCCAGCAGCCCCCACGGGACAATATTTAACTATGGCTACACCTTC. The encoded protein is CASSPHGTIFNYGYTF. The rearrangement uses TRBV9 and TRBJ1-2, with D possibly matching TRBD1 (6 bases). The length of the CDR3 is 16 residues. Looked up from germline, CDR1 is SGDLS and CDR2 is YYNGEE. Trimming cost V 4 bases and J 1 base, with 17 bases left between them.

The V call is TRBV7-9, the J call TRBJ1-1; D is uncertain. The V gene's germline CDR1 is SEHNR and CDR2 FQNEAQ (reference sequence). The CDR3 is 15 amino acids. Trimming removed 6 bases at V and 1 base at J, with 15 bases between. The CDR3 sequence: CASRPTAAENTEAFF. The CDR3 region has the DNA TGTGCCAGCAGACCGACGGCGGCGGAGAACACTGAAGCTTTCTTT.

This sequence joins TRBV27 and TRBJ2-3, with D possibly matching TRBD2 (5 bases). V was shortened by 6 bases and J by 6 bases, with 19 bases between the two germline ends. The CDR3 runs to 15 residues. The germline V gene encodes CDR1 MNHEY and CDR2 SMNVEV (reference sequence). CDR3 amino acids: CASSLGKGMTDTQYF. CDR3 nucleotides: TGTGCCAGCAGCCTCGGGAAGGGAATGACTGATACGCAGTATTTT.

This chain uses TRBV20-1 with TRBJ2-1; D may be TRBD2 (6 bases). With 5 bases removed from V and 3 bases from J, the gap between germline ends came to 14 bases. This CDR3 has 14 amino acids. The germline gives CDR1 DFQATT, CDR2 SNEGSKA (reference sequence). DNA of the CDR3: TGCAGTGCTGACTCGGGGGAAGTCTACAATGAGCAGTTCTTC. It codes for CSADSGEVYNEQFF.

This rearrangement joins TRBV5-1 to TRBJ2-7, with a tentative D call TRBD1 (7 bases). Trimming cost V 6 bases and J 3 bases, with 22 bases left between them. CDR3 length: 16 residues. The germline gives CDR1 SGHRS, CDR2 YFSETQ. The CDR3: CASKRFGAGGYYEQYF. The CDR3 DNA reads TGCGCCAGCAAAAGATTCGGGGCAGGGGGGTACTACGAGCAGTACTTC.

J is TRBJ1-1 and V is TRBV27, with 8 positions matching TRBD1. V shed 5 bases, J shed 0 bases, and the junction held 5 bases outside the gene matches. The germline gives CDR1 MNHEY, CDR2 SMNVEV (reference sequence). CDR3 length equals 15 residues. DNA for the CDR3: TGTGCCAGCAGTCCAGACAGGGGTATGAACACTGAAGCTTTCTTT. Translating it yields CASSPDRGMNTEAFF.

The V and J genes are TRBV13 and TRBJ1-6; the D is unclear. Germline CDR1 is PRHDT and CDR2 is FYEKMQ (reference sequence). Between the trimmed V and J ends, which lost 0 bases and 14 bases, there was a span of 17 bases. CDR3 length: 15 residues. The CDR3 here is CASSLGLGPSTALHF. CDR3 in DNA: TGTGCCAGCAGCTTAGGCCTAGGGCCCTCTACGGCCCTCCACTTT.

This clonotype was observed a single time. The gene calls are TRBV29-1 and TRBJ2-5; perhaps TRBD2 as D (6 bases). Germline V gene lookup returns CDR1 SQVTM and CDR2 ANQGSEA. Trimming shortened V by 7 bases and J by 2 bases, and 17 bases separated the two germline ends. The CDR3 has 14 amino acids. The CDR3: CSGFLWDFQETQYF. CDR3 nucleotides: TGCAGCGGCTTTCTTTGGGACTTTCAAGAGACCCAGTACTTC.

The V call is TRBV18, the J call TRBJ2-3; 8 bases line up with TRBD1. From germline, CDR1 is KGHSH and CDR2 LQKENI. The CDR3 runs to 16 residues. V shed 0 bases, J shed 3 bases, and the junction held 5 bases outside the gene matches. The CDR3 spells CASSPPGRQGTDTQYF. The CDR3 DNA reads TGTGCCAGCTCACCACCTGGGAGACAGGGGACAGATACGCAGTATTTT.

This chain connects TRBV7-7 to TRBJ2-5; 8 bases fit TRBD2. V dropped 5 bases and J dropped 1; count of bases not matched to a gene: 12. The CDR3 covers 17 residues. Per the germline V gene, CDR1 is SSHAT and CDR2 is FNYEAQ (reference sequence). The CDR3 sequence is CASSNEARGAPQETQYF. In nucleotides, the CDR3 is TGTGCCAGCAGCAACGAGGCGCGGGGGGCCCCCCAAGAGACCCAGTACTTC.

This chain uses TRBV20-1 with TRBJ1-5; TRBD1 agrees at 7 bases. Germline assignment: CDR1 DFQATT and CDR2 SNEGSKA (reference sequence). Unmatched junction bases numbered 11, after V lost 6 bases and J lost 6 bases. The CDR3 runs to 14 residues. The CDR3 loop reads CSAQRTGLGQPQHF. DNA of the CDR3: TGCAGTGCCCAACGGACAGGCCTTGGTCAGCCCCAGCATTTT.

This clonotype has just a few counts. For the CDR3, the DNA is TGTGCCAGCAGGGTATGGGGGGCGAACTATGGCTACACCTTC. This gives the protein CASRVWGANYGYTF. V usage is TRBV5-4 and J usage is TRBJ1-2; maybe TRBD1 (6 bases). V lost 5 bases and J lost 2, with 13 bases in between. This CDR3 spans 14 amino acids. CDR1 and CDR2 from the germline V gene are SGHNT and YYREEE (reference sequence). Together with reference TRBV5-4 and TRBJ1-2, the CDR3 gives the full variable domain: ETGVTQSPTHLIKTRGQQVTLRCSSQSGHNTVSWYQQALGQGPQFIFQYYREEENGRGNFPPRFSGLQFPNYSSELNVNALELDDSALYLCASRVWGANYGYTFGSGTRLTVV.

Remarks on this clonotype: An end of the junction does not agree with germline; a read error may underlie this. The genes are TRBV12-3 or TRBV12-4 and TRBJ2-2, with a tentative D call TRBD2 (6 bases). There are 12 residues in the CDR3. CDR3 coding DNA: TGTGCCAGCAGCCCGGCCTCCGGGGGGCTGTTTTTT. It encodes CASSPASGGLFF.

This clonotype has only one observation. This chain links TRBV3-1 with TRBJ2-7; D call uncertain. V lost 1 base and J lost 0, with 7 bases in between. This CDR3 is built from 14 residues. Germline V gene sequence: CDR1 LGHDT, CDR2 YNNKEL (reference sequence). The CDR3 DNA reads TGTGCCAGCAGCCAAGTAGGGAACTCCTACGAGCAGTACTTC. Protein product: CASSQVGNSYEQYF.

The chain is built from TRBV20-1 and TRBJ2-5; D call uncertain. V was clipped by 5 bases and J by 2 bases, with 15 bases between them. The CDR3 has 14 amino acids. Germline lookup yields CDR1 DFQATT and CDR2 SNEGSKA (reference sequence). In nucleotides, the CDR3 is TGCAGTGCTCTGGAAGTAGGGCGTCAAGAGACCCAGTACTTC. As protein: CSALEVGRQETQYF.

CDR3 protein: CASSVDGTSGGEQFF. The CDR3 region has the DNA TGTGCCAGCAGCGTAGACGGGACTAGCGGGGGTGAGCAGTTCTTC. The chain has TRBV9 and TRBJ2-1; 14 nucleotides line up with TRBD2. The CDR3 sequence is 15 residues long. With V trimmed by 0 bases and J by 9 bases, 2 bases remained unmatched. In germline, CDR1 is SGDLS, CDR2 YYNGEE.

The chain uses TRBV9 and TRBJ1-2; D remains unclear. V lost 4 bases, J lost 5 bases, and 9 bases lay in between. The CDR3 totals 12 residues. From germline, CDR1 is SGDLS and CDR2 YYNGEE. DNA of the CDR3: TGTGCCAGCAGCTCCTTCTGGTATGGCTACACCTTC. This encodes CASSSFWYGYTF.

The chain couples TRBV4-1 to TRBJ2-3; D ambiguous. V was pared by 0 bases and J by 6 bases, with 16 bases between. The CDR3 spans 16 residues. Germline V lookup: CDR1 MGHRA, CDR2 YSYEKL. DNA of the CDR3: TGCGCCAGCAGCCAAGATTTATCCTCCGTGGTGGATACGCAGTATTTT. Translated, it gives CASSQDLSSVVDTQYF.

This chain joins TRBV20-1 and TRBJ2-5; perhaps D is TRBD1 or TRBD2 (5 bases each). V lost 5 bases and J 4 bases, leaving 17 bases between the germline ends. The germline gives CDR1 DFQATT, CDR2 SNEGSKA (reference sequence). The CDR3 sequence is 14 residues long. CDR3 in DNA: TGCAGTGCTCAGTACCGGGGCCCAGCAGAGACCCAGTACTTC. Residues: CSAQYRGPAETQYF.